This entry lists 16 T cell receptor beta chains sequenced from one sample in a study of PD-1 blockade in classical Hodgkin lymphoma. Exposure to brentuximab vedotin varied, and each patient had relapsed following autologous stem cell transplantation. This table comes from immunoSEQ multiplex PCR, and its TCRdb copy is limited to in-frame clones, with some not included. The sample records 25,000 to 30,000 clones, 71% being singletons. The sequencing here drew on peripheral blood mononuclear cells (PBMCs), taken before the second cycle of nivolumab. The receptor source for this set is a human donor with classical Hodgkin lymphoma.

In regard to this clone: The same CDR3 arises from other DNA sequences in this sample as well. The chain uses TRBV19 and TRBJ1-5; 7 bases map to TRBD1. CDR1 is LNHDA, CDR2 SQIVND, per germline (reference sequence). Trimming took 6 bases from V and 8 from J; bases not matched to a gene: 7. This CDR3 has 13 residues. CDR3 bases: TGTGCCAGTAGCAGAGACAGGGTGAAGCCCCAGCATTTT. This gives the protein CASSRDRVKPQHF.

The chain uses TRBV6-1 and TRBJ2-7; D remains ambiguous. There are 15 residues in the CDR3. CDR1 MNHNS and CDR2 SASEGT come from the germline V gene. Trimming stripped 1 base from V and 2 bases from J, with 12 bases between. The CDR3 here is CASSEGAQAAYEQYF. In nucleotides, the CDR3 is TGTGCCAGCAGTGAAGGGGCTCAGGCGGCCTACGAGCAGTACTTC.

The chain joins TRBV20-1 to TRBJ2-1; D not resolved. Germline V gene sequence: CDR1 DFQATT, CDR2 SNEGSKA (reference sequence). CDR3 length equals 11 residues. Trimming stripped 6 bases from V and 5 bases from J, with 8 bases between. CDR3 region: CSARHHNEQFF. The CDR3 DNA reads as TGCAGTGCCAGACACCACAATGAGCAGTTCTTC.

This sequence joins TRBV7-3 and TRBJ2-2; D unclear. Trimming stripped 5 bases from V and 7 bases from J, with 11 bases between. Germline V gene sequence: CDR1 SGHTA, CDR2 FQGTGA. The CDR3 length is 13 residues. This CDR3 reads CASSPTGLGELFF. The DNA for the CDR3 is TGTGCCAGCAGCCCTACTGGCCTCGGGGAGCTGTTTTTT.

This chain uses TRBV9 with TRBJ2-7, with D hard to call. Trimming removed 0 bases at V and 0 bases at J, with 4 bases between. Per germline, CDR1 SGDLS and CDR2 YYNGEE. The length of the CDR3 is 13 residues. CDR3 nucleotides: TGTGCCAGCAGCGTAGACACCTCCTACGAGCAGTACTTC. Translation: CASSVDTSYEQYF. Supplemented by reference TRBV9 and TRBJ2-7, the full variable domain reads DSGVTQTPKHLITATGQRVTLRCSPRSGDLSVYWYQQSLDQGLQFLIQYYNGEERAKGNILERFSAQQFPDLHSELNLSSLELGDSALYFCASSVDTSYEQYFGPGTRLTVT.

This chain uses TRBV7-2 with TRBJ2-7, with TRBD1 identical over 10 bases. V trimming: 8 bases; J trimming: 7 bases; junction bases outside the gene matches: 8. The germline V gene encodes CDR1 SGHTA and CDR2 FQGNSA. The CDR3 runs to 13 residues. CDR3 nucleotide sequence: TGTGCCAGCGCCAAGGGACAGGGGCAAGAGCAGTACTTC. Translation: CASAKGQGQEQYF.

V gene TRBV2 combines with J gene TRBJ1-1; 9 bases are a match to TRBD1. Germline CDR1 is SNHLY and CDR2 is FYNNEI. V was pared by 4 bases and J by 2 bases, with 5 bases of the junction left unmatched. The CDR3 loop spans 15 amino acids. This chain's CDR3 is CASSVGTGLNTEAFF. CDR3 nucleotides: TGTGCCAGCAGTGTGGGGACAGGGCTTAACACTGAAGCTTTCTTT.

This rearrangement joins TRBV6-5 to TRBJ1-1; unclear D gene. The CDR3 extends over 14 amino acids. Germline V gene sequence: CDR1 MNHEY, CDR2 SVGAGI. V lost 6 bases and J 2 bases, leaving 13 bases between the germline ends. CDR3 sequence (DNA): TGTGCCAGCAGCCCCCCGGGCGGAAACACTGAAGCTTTCTTT. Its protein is CASSPPGGNTEAFF.

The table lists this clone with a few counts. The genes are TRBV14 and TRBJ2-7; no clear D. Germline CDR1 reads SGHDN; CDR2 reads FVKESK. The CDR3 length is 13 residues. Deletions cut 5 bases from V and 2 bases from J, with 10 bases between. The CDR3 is CASSVDTTYEQYF. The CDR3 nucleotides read TGTGCCAGCAGCGTAGACACTACCTACGAGCAGTACTTC.

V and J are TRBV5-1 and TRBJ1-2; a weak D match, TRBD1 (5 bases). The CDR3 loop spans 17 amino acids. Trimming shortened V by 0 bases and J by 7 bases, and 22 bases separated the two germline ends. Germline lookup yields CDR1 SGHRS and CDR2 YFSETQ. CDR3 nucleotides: TGCGCCAGCAGCTTGGTGCCTACCGGGACCGGGACTATTGGCTACACCTTC. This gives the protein CASSLVPTGTGTIGYTF.

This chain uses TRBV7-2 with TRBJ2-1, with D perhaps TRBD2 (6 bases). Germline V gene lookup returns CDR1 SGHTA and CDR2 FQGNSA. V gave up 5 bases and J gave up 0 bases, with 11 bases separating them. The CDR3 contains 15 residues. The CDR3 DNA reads TGTGCCAGCAGCCAAGGGAGGAGCTCCTACAATGAGCAGTTCTTC. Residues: CASSQGRSSYNEQFF.

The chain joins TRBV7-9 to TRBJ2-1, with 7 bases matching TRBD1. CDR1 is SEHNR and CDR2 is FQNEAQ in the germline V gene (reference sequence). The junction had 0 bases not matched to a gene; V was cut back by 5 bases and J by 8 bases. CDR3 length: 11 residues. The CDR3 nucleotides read TGTGCCAGCAGCCAGGGGGATGAGCAGTTCTTC. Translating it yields CASSQGDEQFF.

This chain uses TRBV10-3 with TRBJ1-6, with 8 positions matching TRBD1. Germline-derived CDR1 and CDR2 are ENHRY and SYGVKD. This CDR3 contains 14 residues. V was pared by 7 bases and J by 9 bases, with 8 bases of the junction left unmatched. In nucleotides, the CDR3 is TGTGCCATCACCAATGACAGGGGAGGTTCACCCCTCCACTTT. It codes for CAITNDRGGSPLHF.

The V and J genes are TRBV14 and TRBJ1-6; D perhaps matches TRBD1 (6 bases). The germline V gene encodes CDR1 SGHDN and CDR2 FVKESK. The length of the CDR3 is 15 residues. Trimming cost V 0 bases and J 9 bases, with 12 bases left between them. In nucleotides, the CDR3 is TGTGCCAGCAGCCAAGATCATTCGGGGGCTTCACCCCTCCACTTT. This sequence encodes CASSQDHSGASPLHF.

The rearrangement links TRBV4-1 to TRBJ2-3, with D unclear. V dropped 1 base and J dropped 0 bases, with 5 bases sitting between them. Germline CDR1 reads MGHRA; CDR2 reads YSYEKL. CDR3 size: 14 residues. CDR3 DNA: TGCGCCAGCAGCCAAGGCTTTAGCACAGATACGCAGTATTTT. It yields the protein CASSQGFSTDTQYF.

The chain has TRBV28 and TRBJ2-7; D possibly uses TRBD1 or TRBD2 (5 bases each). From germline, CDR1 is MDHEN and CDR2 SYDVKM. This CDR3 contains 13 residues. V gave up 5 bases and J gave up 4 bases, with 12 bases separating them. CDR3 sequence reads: CASSTQGPYEQYF. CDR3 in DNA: TGTGCCAGCAGTACCCAGGGACCATACGAGCAGTACTTC.